The 27 T cell receptor beta chains in this list originate from one sample, sequenced in a study of cytomegalovirus exposure and HLA in healthy donors. The PCR used 60 Vbeta and 13 Jbeta primers. Profiled with immunoSEQ multiplex PCR; TCRdb holds only in-frame clones, not every one. The profile covers 150,000 to 200,000 clones, with nearly 80% appearing a single time and approximately 5.4% taken by the ten largest. Sequenced input: PBMCs. The receptor set was obtained from a woman in her thirties in good health and CMV-seropositive.

The J gene is TRBJ2-7, the V gene TRBV25-1; D may be TRBD1 (6 bases). The CDR3 loop spans 15 amino acids. CDR1 is MGHDK and CDR2 is SYGVNS in the germline V gene. V lost 3 bases, J lost 2 bases, and 14 bases lay in between. The CDR3, as DNA: TGTGCCAGCAGTGATGAAGGACAGTCGACCTACGAGCAGTACTTC. It yields the protein CASSDEGQSTYEQYF.

The chain has TRBV27 and TRBJ1-4, with 8 bases identical to TRBD1. The CDR3 is 14 amino acids. V lost 2 bases, J lost 6 bases, and 2 bases stayed unmatched. In germline, CDR1 is MNHEY, CDR2 SMNVEV (reference sequence). CDR3 region: CASSLTTGDEKLFF. The DNA of the CDR3 is TGTGCCAGCAGTTTAACGACAGGGGATGAAAAACTGTTTTTT.

This sequence joins TRBV6-5 and TRBJ2-1, with TRBD2 as a possible D gene (5 bases). The CDR3 length is 13 residues. In germline, CDR1 is MNHEY, CDR2 SVGAGI. Trimming removed 5 bases from V and 6 bases from J, with 11 bases in between. The CDR3: CASSHRGFNEQFF. The CDR3 region has the DNA TGTGCCAGCAGTCACCGGGGTTTCAATGAGCAGTTCTTC.

This clone was counted only a few times. The chain has TRBV7-2 and TRBJ2-7, with TRBD1 matching over 7 bases. CDR1 is SGHTA, CDR2 FQGNSA, per germline. With 8 bases clipped from V and 2 bases from J, the junction kept 6 bases outside the gene matches. CDR3 size: 13 residues. CDR3 DNA sequence: TGTGCCAGCGGGCGACAGGGAACCTACGAGCAGTACTTC. Amino acid sequence: CASGRQGTYEQYF.

V usage is TRBV29-1 and J usage is TRBJ1-1; no firm D call. This CDR3 has 14 amino acids. Trimming took off 1 base at V and 3 bases at J, with 12 bases between the two ends. Germline CDR1 reads SQVTM; CDR2 reads ANQGSEA. CDR3 in DNA: TGCAGCGTTGAAGGCCGGGTCTCTTACACTGAAGCTTTCTTT. It translates to CSVEGRVSYTEAFF.

This clone has just one count. V is TRBV5-1 and J is TRBJ2-1; 12 nucleotides agree with TRBD2. With 3 bases clipped from V and 7 bases from J, the junction kept 11 bases outside the gene matches. Germline lookup yields CDR1 SGHRS and CDR2 YFSETQ. CDR3 length: 17 amino acids. The CDR3 sequence is CASSSTPSGRGKNEQFF. The DNA for the CDR3 is TGCGCCAGCAGCTCAACACCTAGCGGGAGGGGGAAGAATGAGCAGTTCTTC.

The sample holds a few counts of this clone. CDR3 coding DNA: TGTGCCAGCAGCTTAGTACGGGAGCACTACGAGCAGTACTTC. Translated, it gives CASSLVREHYEQYF. The chain links TRBV7-2 to TRBJ2-7; D possibly corresponds to TRBD2 (6 bases). The CDR3 has 14 residues. V shed 1 base and J shed 3 bases, with 10 bases lying between them. The germline gives CDR1 SGHTA, CDR2 FQGNSA.

The chain recombines TRBV7-2 with TRBJ2-7; 13 positions match TRBD2. CDR1 is SGHTA, CDR2 FQGNSA, per germline. J gave up 7 bases and V 1 base, and 7 bases lay outside the gene matches. The CDR3 length is 16 residues. CDR3 protein: CASSLGTSGGMWEQYF. The CDR3 DNA reads TGTGCCAGCAGCTTAGGGACTAGCGGGGGAATGTGGGAGCAGTACTTC.

V gene TRBV6-5 combines with J gene TRBJ2-1; 12 bases are shared with TRBD2. This CDR3 region has 14 residues. J was trimmed by 8 bases and V by 4 bases; bases with no gene match: 3. The germline V gene encodes CDR1 MNHEY and CDR2 SVGAGI. CDR3 in DNA: TGTGCCAGCAGTTTGACTAGCGGGAGCTATGAGCAGTTCTTC. Translating it yields CASSLTSGSYEQFF.

This chain links TRBV4-3 with TRBJ1-3; D might be TRBD1 (6 bases). The germline gives CDR1 LGHNA, CDR2 YSLEER. The CDR3 length is 16 residues. V dropped 3 bases and J dropped 4 bases, with 16 bases sitting between them. The chain's CDR3 is CASSHVPSQGGNTIYF. DNA for the CDR3: TGCGCCAGCAGCCACGTCCCTTCCCAGGGGGGAAACACCATATATTTT.

The chain recombines TRBV9 with TRBJ1-6, with D tentatively TRBD1 (5 bases). Germline V lookup: CDR1 SGDLS, CDR2 YYNGEE. Trimming stripped 2 bases from V and 14 bases from J, with 17 bases between. The CDR3 sequence is 14 residues long. The chain's CDR3 is CASSVGGGGATLHF. The CDR3 DNA sequence: TGTGCCAGCAGCGTTGGGGGAGGAGGTGCGACCCTCCACTTT.

The chain links TRBV19 to TRBJ2-5, with D possibly TRBD2 on 5 matching bases. The J call may be wrong; the DNA end is better matched by TRBJ2-7. The length of the CDR3 is 14 residues. Germline V gene data show CDR1 as LNHDA and CDR2 as SQIVND (reference sequence). The CDR3 here is CASKVDFPSYEQYF. In nucleotides, the CDR3 is TGTGCCAGTAAAGTGGACTTCCCCAGCTACGAGCAGTACTTC.

The J gene is TRBJ1-2, the V gene TRBV14, with TRBD1 as a possible D gene (5 bases). This CDR3 has 17 amino acids. CDR1 and CDR2 (germline): SGHDN, FVKESK. V lost 0 bases to trimming and J lost 0 bases, with 14 bases between them. The CDR3 protein is CASSQDKLGQANYGYTF. For the CDR3, the DNA is TGTGCCAGCAGCCAAGATAAGCTCGGACAAGCTAACTATGGCTACACCTTC.

The CDR3 loop reads CAGTGERNSPLHF. The CDR3 DNA reads TGTGCCGGAACAGGGGAGCGTAATTCACCCCTCCACTTT. The chain has TRBV6-5 and TRBJ1-6; 7 nucleotides agree with TRBD1. This CDR3 comprises 13 residues. V shed 11 bases and J 6 bases; nucleotides not matched to a gene: 7. The germline gives CDR1 MNHEY, CDR2 SVGAGI.

The rearrangement links TRBV19 to TRBJ1-1; a weak D match, TRBD1 (5 bases). This CDR3 is 13 amino acids long. Per the germline V gene, CDR1 is LNHDA and CDR2 is SQIVND (reference sequence). The V gene lost 10 bases and the J gene lost 6 bases, with 18 bases spanning the gap. The CDR3 sequence is CAISIGGGSEAFF. The CDR3 DNA reads as TGTGCCATTTCTATTGGGGGAGGATCTGAAGCTTTCTTT.

The chain employs TRBV19 and TRBJ1-5, with D maybe TRBD1 (6 bases). V was pared by 2 bases and J by 1 base, with 15 bases between. Germline assignment: CDR1 LNHDA and CDR2 SQIVND (reference sequence). CDR3 length equals 17 residues. In DNA form, the CDR3 reads TGTGCCAGTAGTATAACAGGGTTGGGGGAGAGCAATCAGCCCCAGCATTTT. This codes for CASSITGLGESNQPQHF.

The gene calls are TRBV9 and TRBJ2-5; 7 positions agree with TRBD2. This CDR3 region has 14 residues. Trimming cost V 0 bases and J 4 bases; bases outside gene matches: 3. Germline loops: CDR1 SGDLS, CDR2 YYNGEE. The CDR3 nucleotides read TGTGCCAGCAGCGTAGGATTAGCGGGAGAGACCCAGTACTTC. Translated: CASSVGLAGETQYF.

For this clone: One end of the junction is discordant with germline, which a read error may explain. The V gene is TRBV5-4, the J gene TRBJ2-7, with a weak D call TRBD2 (5 bases). The CDR3 length is 13 residues. CDR1 and CDR2 (germline): SGHNT, YYREEE (reference sequence). CDR3 loop: CASILQLAYEQYF. The CDR3 bases are TGTGCCAGCATCTTGCAACTAGCCTACGAGCAGTACTTC.

The J gene is TRBJ2-2, the V gene TRBV4-2, with 10 bases lining up with TRBD1. The CDR3 covers 16 residues. Unmatched junction bases numbered 9, after V lost 8 bases and J lost 3 bases. CDR1 is LGHNA and CDR2 is YNFKEQ in the germline V gene. DNA of the CDR3: TGTGCCAGCGGAAAAACCGGACAGGGGGACACCGGGGAGCTGTTTTTT. It codes for CASGKTGQGDTGELFF.

The rearrangement joins TRBV29-1 to TRBJ1-1, with D unclear. Germline V lookup: CDR1 SQVTM, CDR2 ANQGSEA. Trimming took off 6 bases at V and 0 bases at J, with 11 bases between the two ends. The CDR3 has 13 amino acids. The DNA for the CDR3 is TGCAGCGTGTCCATCGGGGTGAACACTGAAGCTTTCTTT. This sequence encodes CSVSIGVNTEAFF.

The rearrangement joins TRBV7-8 to TRBJ1-5; 10 positions agree with TRBD1. This CDR3 contains 15 residues. Germline-derived CDR1 and CDR2 are SGHVS and FQNEAQ. V was clipped by 3 bases and J by 5 bases; unmatched bases: 4. CDR3 amino acids: CASSFDGTGDQPQHF. DNA for the CDR3: TGTGCCAGCAGCTTTGACGGGACAGGGGATCAGCCCCAGCATTTT.

V usage is TRBV4-1 and J usage is TRBJ2-1; D uncertain. V lost 5 bases and J 9 bases, leaving 20 bases between the germline ends. This CDR3 comprises 15 residues. In germline, CDR1 is MGHRA, CDR2 YSYEKL. The CDR3 reads CASSFREQIGAEQFF. The CDR3 nucleotides read TGCGCCAGCAGCTTTCGAGAGCAGATAGGAGCTGAGCAGTTCTTC.

V gene TRBV27 combines with J gene TRBJ1-1; the D is unclear. Germline values: CDR1 MNHEY, CDR2 SMNVEV (reference sequence). V was clipped by 5 bases and J by 4 bases, with 14 bases between them. The CDR3 has 14 residues. In DNA form, the CDR3 reads TGTGCCAGCAGTCCTAGGACGGGAGGCACTGAAGCTTTCTTT. Translating gives CASSPRTGGTEAFF.

This sequence joins TRBV4-1 and TRBJ2-1, with TRBD2 matching 9 bases. Per the germline V gene, CDR1 is MGHRA and CDR2 is YSYEKL. V gave up 4 bases and J gave up 5 bases; unmatched junction bases: 9. CDR3 length: 16 residues. The CDR3 bases are TGCGCCAGCAGCCCCCCACGCGGGGGGGTCGACAATGAGCAGTTCTTC. It encodes CASSPPRGGVDNEQFF.

This clone was counted a few times. The chain employs TRBV7-2 and TRBJ1-2, with D possibly matching TRBD1 (5 bases). V dropped 1 base and J dropped 3 bases, with 9 bases sitting between them. The CDR3 spans 14 residues. The germline gives CDR1 SGHTA, CDR2 FQGNSA. In DNA, the CDR3 is TGTGCCAGCAGCTTAGAGGTGGGGCACTATGGCTACACCTTC. Residues: CASSLEVGHYGYTF.

J is TRBJ1-3 and V is TRBV9, with TRBD1 matching over 9 bases. Trimming cost V 3 bases and J 3 bases; bases outside gene matches: 4. Germline-derived CDR1 and CDR2 are SGDLS and YYNGEE. The CDR3 is 15 amino acids. The CDR3 region is CASSAGQGFGNTIYF. CDR3 nucleotide sequence: TGTGCCAGCAGCGCGGGACAGGGTTTTGGAAACACCATATATTTT.

This sequence joins TRBV7-6 and TRBJ1-2, with no clear D. The CDR3 is 14 amino acids. CDR1 SGHVS and CDR2 FNYEAQ come from the germline V gene. The V and J ends lost 1 base and 4 bases respectively, with 10 bases between them. Here the CDR3 DNA reads TGTGCCAGCAGCTTAGGAGGGAATGCCTATGGCTACACCTTC. Its protein is CASSLGGNAYGYTF.